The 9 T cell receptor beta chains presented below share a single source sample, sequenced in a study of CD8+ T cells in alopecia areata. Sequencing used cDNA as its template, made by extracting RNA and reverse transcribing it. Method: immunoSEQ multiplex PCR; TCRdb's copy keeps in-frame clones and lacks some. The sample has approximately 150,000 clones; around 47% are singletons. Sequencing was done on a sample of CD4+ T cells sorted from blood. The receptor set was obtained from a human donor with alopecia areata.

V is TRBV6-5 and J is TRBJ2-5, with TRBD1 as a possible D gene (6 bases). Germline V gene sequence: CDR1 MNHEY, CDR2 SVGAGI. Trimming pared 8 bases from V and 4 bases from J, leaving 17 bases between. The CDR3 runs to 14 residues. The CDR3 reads CASQPPQGRETQYF. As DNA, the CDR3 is TGTGCCAGCCAGCCCCCGCAGGGGAGAGAGACCCAGTACTTC.

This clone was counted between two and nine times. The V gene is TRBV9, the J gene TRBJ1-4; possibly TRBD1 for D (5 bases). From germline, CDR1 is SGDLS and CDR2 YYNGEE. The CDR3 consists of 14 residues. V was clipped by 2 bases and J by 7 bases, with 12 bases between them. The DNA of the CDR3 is TGTGCCAGCAGCGTCTCAGGGAGGATTGAAAAACTGTTTTTT. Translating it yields CASSVSGRIEKLFF.

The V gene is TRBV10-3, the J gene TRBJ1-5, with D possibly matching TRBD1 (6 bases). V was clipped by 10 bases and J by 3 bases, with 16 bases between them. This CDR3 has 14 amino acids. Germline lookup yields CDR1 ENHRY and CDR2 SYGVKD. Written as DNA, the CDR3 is TGTGCCACCGCCACTGAGGGGGACAATCAGCCCCAGCATTTT. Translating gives CATATEGDNQPQHF.

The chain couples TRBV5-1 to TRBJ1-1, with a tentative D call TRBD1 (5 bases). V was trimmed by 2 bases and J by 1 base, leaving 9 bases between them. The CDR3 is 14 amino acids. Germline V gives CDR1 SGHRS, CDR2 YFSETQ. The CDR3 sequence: CASSFGRGNTEAFF. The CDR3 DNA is TGCGCCAGCAGCTTCGGGAGGGGGAACACTGAAGCTTTCTTT.

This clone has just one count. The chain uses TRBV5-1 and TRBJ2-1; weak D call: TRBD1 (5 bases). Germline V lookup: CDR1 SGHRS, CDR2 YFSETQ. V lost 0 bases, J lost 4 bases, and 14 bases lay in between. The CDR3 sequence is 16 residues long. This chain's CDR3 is CASSLAVQGSYNEQFF. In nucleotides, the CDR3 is TGCGCCAGCAGCTTGGCCGTTCAGGGAAGTTACAATGAGCAGTTCTTC. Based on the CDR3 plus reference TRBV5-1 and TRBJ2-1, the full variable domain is KAGVTQTPRYLIKTRGQQVTLSCSPISGHRSVSWYQQTPGQGLQFLFEYFSETQRNKGNFPGRFSGRQFSNSRSEMNVSTLELGDSALYLCASSLAVQGSYNEQFFGPGTRLTVL.

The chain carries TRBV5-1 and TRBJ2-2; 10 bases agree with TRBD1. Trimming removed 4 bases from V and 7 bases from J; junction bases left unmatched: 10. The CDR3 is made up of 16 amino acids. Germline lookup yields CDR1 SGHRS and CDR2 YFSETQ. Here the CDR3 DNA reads TGCGCCAGCAGCGTAACCGGGACAGGGGCCCGCGGGGAGCTGTTTTTT. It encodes CASSVTGTGARGELFF.

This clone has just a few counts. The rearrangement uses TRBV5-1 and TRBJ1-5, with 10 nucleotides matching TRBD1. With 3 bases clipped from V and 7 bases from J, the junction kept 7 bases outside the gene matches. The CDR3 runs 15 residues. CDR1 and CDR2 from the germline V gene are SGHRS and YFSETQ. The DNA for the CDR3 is TGCGCCAGCAGCTCGGGGACAGGGGTTGGGCAGCCCCAGCATTTT. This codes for CASSSGTGVGQPQHF.

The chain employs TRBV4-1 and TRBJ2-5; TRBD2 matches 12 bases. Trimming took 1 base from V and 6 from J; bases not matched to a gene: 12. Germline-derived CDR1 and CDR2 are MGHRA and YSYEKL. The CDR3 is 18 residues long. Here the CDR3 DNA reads TGCGCCAGCAGCCAAGGGAGACTAGCGGGAGATCGGGTAAAGACCCAGTACTTC. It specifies CASSQGRLAGDRVKTQYF.

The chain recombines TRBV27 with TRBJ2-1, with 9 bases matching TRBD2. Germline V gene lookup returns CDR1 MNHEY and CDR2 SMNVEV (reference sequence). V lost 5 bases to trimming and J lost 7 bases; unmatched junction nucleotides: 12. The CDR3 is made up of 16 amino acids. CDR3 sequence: CASSTRSGRSRNEQFF. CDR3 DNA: TGTGCCAGCAGTACCCGCAGCGGGAGGAGCAGGAATGAGCAGTTCTTC.